This T cell receptor (beta chain) was sequenced for a study of blood T cells in healthy people across ages. General study findings and limits: Older age went with lower TCR beta diversity per million T cells, in a roughly linear way. Naive T cell percentage strongly correlated with TCR beta diversity.

This clonotype was seen a single time. The target antigen is unknown. CDR3 length: 15 amino acids. CDR1 and CDR2 from the germline V gene are DFQATT and SNEGSKA (reference sequence). The V and J ends lost 4 bases and 3 bases respectively, with 16 bases between them. Primers used in a second PCR of about 7 to 11 cycles were a sample-barcoded 5' primer and a J-beta primer mix. Using its own MiXCR run on the 5' RACE reads, TCRdb lists one record per CDR3 protein. The sample holds over 600,000 distinct CDR3 sequences, about 56% seen once. The source is a man aged 35 to 55 in good health. The chain recombines TRBV20-1 with TRBJ1-5; D remains ambiguous. The sequencing input was blood. The CDR3 sequence is CSAKGQRIYNQPQHF. CDR3 nucleotides: TGCAGTGCTAAAGGTCAGAGGATCTACAATCAGCCCCAGCATTTT.